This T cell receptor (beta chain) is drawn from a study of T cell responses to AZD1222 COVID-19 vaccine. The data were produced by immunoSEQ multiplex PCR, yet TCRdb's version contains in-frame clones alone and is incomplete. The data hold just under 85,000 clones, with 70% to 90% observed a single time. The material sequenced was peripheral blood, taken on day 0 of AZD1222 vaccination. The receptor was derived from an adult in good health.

In DNA form, the CDR3 reads TGCGCCAGCAGCTCCCGAGTAGGGGACGAGCAGTACTTC. This codes for CASSSRVGDEQYF. The V call is TRBV4-3, the J call TRBJ2-7, with D perhaps matching TRBD1 (5 bases). CDR3 length equals 13 residues. The V gene lost 5 bases and the J gene lost 5 bases, with 13 bases spanning the gap. Per germline, CDR1 LGHNA and CDR2 YSLEER.